A selection of T cell receptor beta chains follows, all from one sample in a study of blood T cell repertoires in COVID-19. TCRdb's table, derived via immunoSEQ multiplex PCR, lists solely in-frame clones and lacks some. Here the sample spans under 200,000 clones, 74% being singletons. Sequenced: peripheral blood. These receptor sequences come from a woman over 75 with acute or convalescent COVID-19. CDR3s include the opening cysteine and the closing phenylalanine or tryptophan. D genes are given only for firm matches. Clone size is stated in some rows and not others, as once, few, many or a class when expanded.

TRBJ2-5	-	TRBV10-3	14	TRBD2	CAISSGSGQETQYF	TGTGCCATCTCTAGCGGGAGTGGCCAAGAGACCCAGTACTTC
TRBJ1-3	-	TRBV5-1	17	TRBD1	CASSLAGQGAGGNTIYF	TGCGCCAGCAGCTTGGCGGGACAGGGAGCTGGTGGAAACACCATATATTTT
TRBJ1-2	few	TRBV5-1	14	TRBD1	CASSRGQGAYGYTF	TGCGCCAGCAGCCGGGGACAGGGGGCATATGGCTACACCTTC
TRBJ2-7	few	TRBV6-2/TRBV6-3	20	TRBD2	CASSYIRLGTSLLSSYEQYF	TGTGCCAGCAGTTACATTCGTCTCGGGACTAGCCTCCTTTCGTCCTACGAGCAGTACTTC
TRBJ1-1	-	TRBV4-2	14	-	CASSQVSSDSQAFF	TGTGCCAGCAGCCAAGTCTCCAGCGACAGTCAAGCTTTCTTT
TRBJ2-5	once	TRBV19	12	-	CASSMNRETQYF	TGTGCCAGTAGTATGAACAGGGAGACCCAGTACTTC
TRBJ1-5	-	TRBV18	14	-	CASSKESLNQPQHF	TGTGCCAGCTCGAAGGAGTCACTCAATCAGCCCCAGCATTTT
TRBJ2-5	-	TRBV19	16	TRBD2	CASSSWTSGRGETQYF	TGTGCCAGTAGTTCGTGGACTAGCGGGAGAGGAGAGACCCAGTACTTC
TRBJ2-5	-	TRBV11-3	13	-	CASSLGQGETQYF	TGTGCCAGCAGCTTAGGGCAGGGTGAGACCCAGTACTTC
TRBJ1-4	-	TRBV5-6	15	-	CASSLWNSGGEKLFF	TGTGCCAGCAGCTTGTGGAACTCCGGGGGTGAAAAACTGTTTTTT
TRBJ1-3	-	TRBV29-1	14	-	CSVDERGSGNTIYF	TGCAGCGTTGACGAACGGGGGTCTGGAAACACCATATATTTT
TRBJ1-2	-	TRBV19	14	-	CASSPNDRLHGYTF	TGTGCCAGTAGTCCAAACGACAGACTTCATGGCTACACCTTC
TRBJ2-7	-	TRBV24-1	15	-	CATSDPQGLPYEQYF	TGTGCCACCAGTGATCCACAGGGTTTACCCTACGAGCAGTACTTC
TRBJ1-6	-	TRBV2	16	-	CASSETLSSYNSPLHF	TGTGCCAGCAGTGAGACACTTAGCTCCTATAATTCACCCCTCCACTTT
TRBJ2-3	-	TRBV5-1	14	-	CASSHDRSPDTQYF	TGCGCCAGCAGCCACGACAGGTCTCCAGATACGCAGTATTTT
TRBJ1-5	many	TRBV6-5	13	-	CASSSDNNQPQHF	TGTGCCAGCAGTTCCGACAACAATCAGCCCCAGCATTTT
TRBJ2-2	-	TRBV2	12	-	CASSRESGELFF	TGTGCCAGCAGCAGGGAATCCGGGGAGCTGTTTTTT
TRBJ1-4	few	TRBV24-1	14	-	CATAQGWGNEKLFF	TGTGCCACCGCCCAGGGTTGGGGTAATGAAAAACTGTTTTTT
TRBJ2-7	-	TRBV28	11	-	CVSSLSGILNF	TGTGTCAGCAGTTTGTCCGGGATCCTTAACTTC
TRBJ2-7	-	TRBV27	17	-	CASRPHFRTGTNYEQYF	TGTGCCAGCAGACCTCATTTCCGAACCGGGACAAACTACGAGCAGTACTTC
TRBJ1-3	-	TRBV4-3	12	-	CASSQDFNAIYF	TGCGCCAGCAGCCAAGATTTCAATGCCATATATTTT
TRBJ1-1	-	TRBV5-5	16	-	CASSRRGREAATEAFF	TGTGCCAGCAGCCGACGGGGCAGGGAGGCGGCCACTGAAGCTTTCTTT
TRBJ2-7	-	TRBV6-5	14	TRBD1	CASSSADRDYEQYF	TGTGCCAGCAGTTCGGCGGACAGGGACTACGAGCAGTACTTC
TRBJ2-2	-	TRBV5-1	19	TRBD2	CASSRPLTSGRGNTGELFF	TGCGCCAGCAGTCGACCTCTGACTAGCGGGAGAGGGAACACCGGGGAGCTGTTTTTT
TRBJ1-1	-	TRBV4-1	15	TRBD1	CASSQWTGQNTEAFF	TGCGCCAGCAGCCAATGGACAGGGCAGAACACTGAAGCTTTCTTT
TRBJ1-1	once	TRBV7-9	14	TRBD1	CASSLRASDRGAFF	TGTGCCAGCAGCTTGCGGGCGAGTGACAGGGGAGCTTTCTTT
TRBJ2-3	-	TRBV23-1	16	TRBD2	CASRPGREGRTDTQYF	TGCGCCAGCAGACCGGGGCGGGAGGGCCGTACAGATACGCAGTATTTT
TRBJ2-1	once	TRBV27	18	TRBD2	CASSVGLAGGLTYNEQFF	TGTGCCAGCAGTGTCGGACTAGCGGGAGGGCTAACCTACAATGAGCAGTTCTTC
TRBJ2-3	-	TRBV7-2	16	-	CASSLYVGEGADTQYF	TGTGCCAGCAGCTTATACGTGGGAGAGGGGGCAGATACGCAGTATTTT
TRBJ2-7	-	TRBV13	14	TRBD2	CASRGSGKGYEQYF	TGTGCCAGCAGGGGAAGCGGGAAAGGCTACGAGCAGTACTTC
TRBJ2-1	-	TRBV7-8	17	TRBD2	CASSLEISGIYYNEQFF	TGTGCCAGCAGCTTAGAGATTAGCGGGATATATTACAATGAGCAGTTCTTC
TRBJ2-1	-	TRBV5-4	15	-	CASSLDFVSHNEQFF	TGTGCCAGCAGCTTGGACTTCGTCTCCCACAATGAGCAGTTCTTC
TRBJ2-7	-	TRBV6-6	15	TRBD2	CASRPGTSGIYEQYF	TGTGCCAGCAGGCCCGGGACTAGCGGGATCTACGAGCAGTACTTC
TRBJ2-3	-	TRBV13	15	TRBD2	CASSLWLAGSNTQYF	TGTGCCAGCAGCTTATGGCTAGCGGGAAGTAATACGCAGTATTTT
TRBJ2-7	-	TRBV28	12	TRBD2	CASRLLAGEQYF	TGTGCCAGCAGACTTCTAGCGGGCGAGCAGTACTTC
TRBJ1-4	-	TRBV7-2	16	TRBD1	CASSLAGQGASEKLFF	TGTGCCAGCAGCTTAGCCGGACAGGGGGCTTCTGAAAAACTGTTTTTT
TRBJ2-1	many	TRBV5-8	17	TRBD1	CASSLVFGAGGFNEQFF	TGTGCCAGCAGCTTGGTCTTCGGGGCAGGGGGCTTCAATGAGCAGTTCTTC
TRBJ2-7	-	TRBV7-8	18	TRBD1	CASSLETSDHRGPYEQYF	TGTGCCAGCAGCTTAGAGACGTCGGACCACAGGGGGCCCTACGAGCAGTACTTC
TRBJ2-7	once	TRBV2	16	-	CASTTAKGGSSYEQYF	TGTGCCAGCACCACCGCTAAGGGAGGCAGCTCCTACGAGCAGTACTTC
TRBJ2-7	-	TRBV6-5	15	-	CASIPSGQTSYEQYF	TGTGCCAGCATCCCCAGCGGACAGACCTCCTACGAGCAGTACTTC
TRBJ1-5	-	TRBV2	14	-	CASSDARLSGPQHF	TGTGCCAGCAGTGATGCCAGGCTCTCCGGGCCCCAGCATTTT
TRBJ2-1	-	TRBV28	15	TRBD2	CASSLSGRTYNEQFF	TGTGCCAGCAGTCTTAGCGGGAGAACCTACAATGAGCAGTTCTTC
TRBJ2-3	-	TRBV4-1	14	-	CASSQVSRTDTQYF	TGCGCCAGCAGCCAAGTCTCCCGCACAGATACGCAGTATTTT
TRBJ2-7	few	TRBV5-1	15	-	CASSRVGVNGYEQYF	TGCGCCAGCAGCCGGGTCGGGGTAAATGGCTACGAGCAGTACTTC
TRBJ2-1	-	TRBV18	15	TRBD2	CASSRTSASYNEQFF	TGTGCCAGCTCGCGGACTAGCGCCTCCTACAATGAGCAGTTCTTC
TRBJ1-3	-	TRBV9	17	-	CASSLSDRPSSGNTIYF	TGTGCCAGCAGCCTCAGTGACAGGCCCAGCTCTGGAAACACCATATATTTT
TRBJ2-5	-	TRBV28	11	-	CASSVYRAQYF	TGTGCCAGCAGTGTCTACAGGGCCCAGTACTTC
TRBJ2-7	-	TRBV10-3	15	TRBD2	CAITSTSGTMSEQYF	TGTGCCATCACCTCTACTAGCGGGACAATGAGCGAGCAGTACTTC
TRBJ2-3	-	TRBV4-2	17	TRBD2	CASSQASGRARADTQYF	TGTGCCAGCAGCCAGGCTAGCGGGAGGGCCAGGGCAGATACGCAGTATTTT
TRBJ2-4	-	TRBV28	16	TRBD2	CASSLPTPGGGNIQYF	TGTGCCAGCAGCCTACCGACCCCGGGGGGAGGAAACATTCAGTACTTC
TRBJ2-1	-	TRBV18	14	-	CASSPPLGAGEQFF	TGTGCCAGCTCACCACCGCTAGGGGCAGGTGAGCAGTTCTTC